The clone carrying this T cell receptor (beta chain) has just one count. The record originates from a study of T cell changes during pregnancy in multiple sclerosis. Method: immunoSEQ multiplex PCR; TCRdb's copy keeps in-frame clones and lacks some. The sample has roughly 45,000 clones, around 93% seen once; the top ten hold roughly 4%. This CDR3 is 12 amino acids long. Deletions cut 7 bases from V and 5 bases from J, with 11 bases between. CDR1 LNHDA and CDR2 SQIVND come from the germline V gene (reference sequence). Source: CD8+ T cells from peripheral blood mononuclear cells, taken after pregnancy. V is TRBV19 and J is TRBJ1-1; possibly TRBD1 for D (5 bases). The receptor was isolated from a female donor with multiple sclerosis, enrolled in a pregnancy study. The CDR3 DNA is TGTGCCAGTATCCAGGGAGGGACTGAAGCTTTCTTT. This codes for CASIQGGTEAFF.